The TCR beta chain described here comes from a study of blood T cell repertoires in COVID-19. Study as a whole: Researchers got acute and convalescent COVID-19 samples from the United States, Italy and Spain. Nucleic acid was either cDNA or gDNA, and it came from T cells, B-cell-depleted T cells, or PBMCs.

Authors' data handling: It was from reference gene primer amplification that nucleated cell counts were estimated. Sequenced by immunoSEQ multiplex PCR; TCRdb stores in-frame clones only, minus some. That table furnishes V, J and clone size, whereas the DNA furnished D and trimming. The table records 250,000 to 300,000 clones, approximately 81% of them present only once. Unmatched junction bases numbered 4, after V lost 8 bases and J lost 4 bases. Germline-derived CDR1 and CDR2 are SGHNT and YENEEA. This CDR3 has 13 amino acids. The sample consisted of peripheral blood. The clonotype originates from a woman under 30 with acute or convalescent COVID-19. This rearrangement joins TRBV11-3 to TRBJ1-1; 10 bases align to TRBD1. The CDR3 loop is CASGTGVGTEAFF. The CDR3 nucleotides are TGTGCCAGCGGGACAGGGGTGGGCACTGAAGCTTTCTTT. Combining the CDR3 with reference TRBV11-3 and TRBJ1-1 gives the whole variable domain EAGVVQSPRYKIIEKKQPVAFWCNPISGHNTLYWYLQNLGQGPELLIRYENEEAVDDSQLPKDRFSAERLKGVDSTLKIQPAELGDSAVYLCASGTGVGTEAFFGQGTRLTVV.